This T cell receptor beta chain was sequenced during a study of CD8 T cells in ankylosing spondylitis. Study outcomes and limitations: Made up of eight highly homologous variants, a TCR beta motif appeared characteristic of ankylosing spondylitis blood. Disease-linked clones displayed a CD8+ phenotype and appeared relatively rarely in peripheral blood.

TCRdb called the 5' RACE reads again in MiXCR, with one record for every CDR3 protein. The table includes fewer than 550,000 distinct CDR3 sequences, roughly 5% detected once. The CDR3 is made up of 14 amino acids. The germline V and J ends were trimmed by 6 bases and 2 bases, with 14 bases remaining between them. The germline CDR1 and CDR2 sequences are SGHTA and FQGNSA. This clonotype was seen at least ten times. Its antigen is as yet unknown. This sequence joins TRBV7-2 and TRBJ2-7, with a possible D match to TRBD2 (5 bases). The specimen was blood, either unsorted or a sorted T cell fraction (not recorded which). This clonotype was sampled from a male donor with ankylosing spondylitis. CDR3 residues: CASSPTRYPYEQYF. The CDR3 DNA follows: TGTGCCAGCAGTCCCACTAGATATCCCTACGAGCAGTACTTC.